These T cell receptor beta chains were read from a single sample in a study of T cell responses to AZD1222 COVID-19 vaccine. Generated by immunoSEQ multiplex PCR, the TCRdb table keeps only in-frame clones and is missing some. The data hold 150,000 to 180,000 clones, with 88% observed a single time. The sequenced sample was peripheral blood, obtained on day 0 of AZD1222 vaccination. These receptors were collected from an adult in good health. Both conserved end residues are part of each CDR3. Each record gives: J gene, D gene, clone size, V gene, CDR3 protein, CDR3 DNA. A D gene is named only where the DNA matches it firmly. Clone sizes are given selectively: once, few, many, or a class where the clone is expanded.

TRBJ1-3,NA,NA,TRBV6-5,CASSLVPRSSGNTIYF,TGTGCCAGCAGTTTGGTCCCGCGGAGCTCTGGAAACACCATATATTTT
TRBJ1-2,NA,NA,TRBV9,CASSAGTAAKNYGYTF,TGTGCCAGCAGCGCAGGGACGGCTGCTAAGAACTATGGCTACACCTTC
TRBJ2-7,TRBD2,NA,TRBV18,CASSPTSGGSYEQYF,TGTGCCAGCTCACCTACTAGCGGGGGATCCTACGAGCAGTACTTC
TRBJ2-5,NA,NA,TRBV10-3,CAISESAIGTQYF,TGTGCCATCAGTGAGTCGGCCATAGGGACCCAGTACTTC
TRBJ2-3,TRBD2,few,TRBV28,CASSGTSEAQYF,TGTGCCAGCAGTGGGACTAGCGAGGCGCAGTATTTT
TRBJ2-3,NA,few,TRBV5-8,CASELTDTQYF,TGTGCCAGCGAATTGACAGATACGCAGTATTTT
TRBJ1-2,NA,NA,TRBV25-1,CASSQGQAGGYTF,TGTGCCAGCAGCCAGGGGCAGGCTGGTGGCTACACCTTC
TRBJ1-2,TRBD1,NA,TRBV25-1,CASSEPGQGIYGYTF,TGTGCCAGCAGTGAACCGGGACAGGGGATCTATGGCTACACCTTC
TRBJ1-2,TRBD1,NA,TRBV4-1,CASSLGTGGNYGYTF,TGCGCCAGCAGCCTCGGGACAGGGGGCAACTATGGCTACACCTTC
TRBJ1-1,TRBD1,NA,TRBV28,CASSLLSGQGVQAFF,TGTGCCAGCAGTTTATTGAGCGGACAGGGCGTGCAAGCTTTCTTT
TRBJ1-5,NA,NA,TRBV6-5,CASISAGHSNQPQHF,TGTGCCAGCATTTCTGCAGGCCATAGCAATCAGCCCCAGCATTTT
TRBJ2-5,NA,few,TRBV18,CASSRGMQETQYF,TGTGCCAGCTCACGCGGCATGCAAGAGACCCAGTACTTC
TRBJ1-2,NA,NA,TRBV25-1,CASSESFHGYTF,TGTGCCAGCAGTGAGAGTTTTCACGGCTACACCTTC
TRBJ2-2,NA,NA,TRBV18,CASSPSFGGSTGELFF,TGTGCCAGCTCACCCTCCTTTGGGGGAAGCACCGGGGAGCTGTTTTTT
TRBJ1-4,NA,NA,TRBV7-2,CASSLVPDRSGEKLFF,TGTGCCAGCAGCTTAGTACCCGACAGGTCGGGGGAAAAACTGTTTTTT
TRBJ1-6,NA,NA,TRBV4-3,CASSQDSGGGTNSPLHF,TGCGCCAGCAGCCAAGATTCAGGCGGCGGGACCAATTCACCCCTCCACTTT
TRBJ1-2,NA,NA,TRBV23-1,CASSHSNTGLHGYTF,TGCGCCAGCAGTCACTCAAATACGGGGCTACATGGCTACACCTTC
TRBJ1-1,TRBD1,NA,TRBV5-1,CASSSPRTGGQATEAFF,TGCGCCAGCAGCTCCCCCCGGACAGGGGGCCAGGCAACTGAAGCTTTCTTT